Shown below are 8 T cell receptor beta chains from a single sample sequenced in a study of blood T cell repertoires in COVID-19. Clones were sequenced by immunoSEQ multiplex PCR, and TCRdb holds only the in-frame ones, with some missing. This sample has over 250,000 clones; approximately 86% occur once, and the top ten carry about 10%. Input material: peripheral blood. The receptor set was obtained from a man in his forties who had recovered from COVID-19.

V is TRBV6-5 and J is TRBJ1-5; possible D gene TRBD1, 5 bases. V was pared by 6 bases and J by 3 bases, with 15 bases between. This CDR3 spans 15 amino acids. Germline lookup yields CDR1 MNHEY and CDR2 SVGAGI. The CDR3 region is CASRSQGSDNQPQHF. The DNA of the CDR3 is TGTGCCAGCAGGTCCCAGGGCTCCGACAATCAGCCCCAGCATTTT.

This clone is a singleton in its sample. The genes are TRBV5-1 and TRBJ1-1; D is unresolved. V was cut by 4 bases and J by 4 bases, with 11 bases left in between. The germline V gene encodes CDR1 SGHRS and CDR2 YFSETQ. CDR3 length: 13 residues. The CDR3 loop is CASSLGLGTEAFF. CDR3 DNA: TGCGCCAGCAGCCTAGGCCTGGGCACTGAAGCTTTCTTT.

The chain has TRBV6-1 and TRBJ2-3; tentative D call: TRBD2 (6 bases). Trimming removed 2 bases from V and 3 bases from J, with 15 bases in between. In germline, CDR1 is MNHNS, CDR2 SASEGT. This CDR3 has 16 residues. The DNA of the CDR3 is TGTGCCAGCAGTGAAATCTCCGGGAGTTGGACAGATACGCAGTATTTT. Translated: CASSEISGSWTDTQYF.

The gene calls are TRBV4-3 and TRBJ2-7; 8 bases are shared with TRBD2. This CDR3 spans 14 amino acids. The J segment lost 2 bases and the V segment lost 4 bases, leaving 4 bases of the junction unmatched. The V gene's germline CDR1 is LGHNA and CDR2 YSLEER. CDR3 residues: CASSPGGGTYEQYF. The CDR3 DNA sequence: TGCGCCAGCAGCCCCGGGGGGGGGACCTACGAGCAGTACTTC.

This chain connects TRBV11-3 to TRBJ2-3; a weak D match, TRBD2 (6 bases). Trimming pared 1 base from V and 4 bases from J, leaving 15 bases between. From germline, CDR1 is SGHNT and CDR2 YENEEA. The CDR3 has 16 residues. The CDR3 DNA reads as TGTGCCAGCAGCTTAGGAGTCGGGAGCCCCGCAGATACGCAGTATTTT. It translates to CASSLGVGSPADTQYF.

CDR3 sequence reads: CASSLTLAGAQFF. CDR3 DNA sequence: TGTGCCAGCAGCTTAACTTTAGCGGGGGCGCAGTTCTTC. The rearrangement uses TRBV12-3 or TRBV12-4 and TRBJ2-1, with 9 bases matching TRBD2. The CDR3 length is 13 residues. The V segment lost 6 bases and the J segment 12 bases; nucleotides outside the gene matches: 9.

The rearrangement uses TRBV7-2 and TRBJ2-1; D not resolved. The germline V gene has CDR1 SGHTA and CDR2 FQGNSA. This CDR3 spans 13 amino acids. Trimming shortened V by 1 base and J by 9 bases, and 10 bases separated the two germline ends. The CDR3 here is CASSLDRFTEQFF. The CDR3 nucleotides are TGTGCCAGCAGCTTAGACCGGTTTACTGAGCAGTTCTTC.

The chain combines TRBV5-5 with TRBJ2-7; D gene uncertain. Trimming took off 2 bases at V and 3 bases at J, with 15 bases between the two ends. The CDR3 has 15 residues. The V gene's germline CDR1 is SGHKS and CDR2 YYEKEE (reference sequence). The CDR3 DNA follows: TGTGCCAGCAGCTTCAAACCCCTAGTCGGCTACGAGCAGTACTTC. Amino acid sequence: CASSFKPLVGYEQYF.